The TCR beta chain described here comes from a study of shared clonotypes between healthy human individuals. To note about this clone: This same CDR3 is encoded by further DNA sequences in the sample.

V lost 6 bases to trimming and J lost 8 bases; unmatched junction nucleotides: 5. The CDR3 has 14 residues. The germline V gene encodes CDR1 SGHVS and CDR2 FNYEAQ. CD45RO-negative, CCR7-selected cells formed the naive CD8 fraction, which excluded terminally differentiated effector memory CD45RA+ cells. The donors, healthy adults who were HIV-negative, had experienced no recent acute infections or vaccinations. 200 ng DNA, 30,000 or so T cell genomes, went into each sorted-subset replicate PCR. Repertoires were generated with immunoSEQ multiplex PCR, while TCRdb's copy carries only in-frame clones and drops some. The repertoire holds nearly 2 million clones, with approximately 94% as singletons.

The gene calls are TRBV7-6 and TRBJ1-6; 9 positions match TRBD1. Sample: naive CD8+ T cells sorted from blood. This receptor was taken from a man in his late teens or twenties in good health. In DNA form, the CDR3 reads TGTGCCAGCAGTAGTCGACAGGGGGATTCACCCCTCCACTTT. Translated: CASSSRQGDSPLHF.